This T cell receptor (beta chain) originates from a study of blood T cells in healthy people across ages. The CDR3 spans 15 residues. V dropped 6 bases and J dropped 6; count of bases not matched to a gene: 8. Germline V gives CDR1 MNHEY, CDR2 SVGAGI. Through a sample-barcoded 5' primer and a J-beta primer mix, a second PCR was run for roughly 6 to 11 cycles. TCRdb redid the calling of the 5' RACE reads with MiXCR, one entry per CDR3 protein. The sample holds 1.5 million to 1.8 million distinct CDR3 sequences, less than 45% seen once. Sequencing input: blood. The TCR sequence derives from a young woman in good health. The V gene is TRBV6-5, the J gene TRBJ1-5, with 10 bases that match TRBD1. In nucleotides, the CDR3 is TGTGCCAGCAGACCCGACAGGGGGCAAGGTCAGCCCCAGCATTTT. This encodes CASRPDRGQGQPQHF.